One T cell receptor beta chain is described in this entry. What it binds is unknown. The data are from a study of blood T cells in healthy people across ages. A second PCR of 7 to 11 cycles used a sample-barcoded 5' primer and a J-beta primer mix. TCRdb reprocessed the 5' RACE reads via MiXCR and lists one record per CDR3 protein. Of about 780,000 distinct CDR3 sequences in the sample, around half are singletons; the top ten hold less than 20%. The CDR3 contains 18 residues. The J segment lost 8 bases and the V segment lost 3 bases, leaving 13 bases of the junction unmatched. The germline gives CDR1 MGHRA, CDR2 YSYEKL. Study-wide points: Naive CD4+ cells and diversity were both higher in long-lived donors than in aged donors.

The receptor's source is a man older than 75 in good health. The V call is TRBV4-1, the J call TRBJ2-1; 13 nucleotides agree with TRBD2. Sequenced input: blood. CDR3 bases: TGCGCCAGCAGCCACCTTAGACTAGCGGGAGGCCCTGGCGATGAGCAGTTCTTC. Translation: CASSHLRLAGGPGDEQFF.